This is a list of T cell receptor beta chains from one sample in a study of shared clonotypes between healthy human individuals. TCRdb's table, derived via immunoSEQ multiplex PCR, lists solely in-frame clones and lacks some. The sample holds about 1 million clones, approximately 68% seen once. Sequencing was performed on memory CD4+ T cells sorted from blood. Receptors originate from a man aged 18 to 30 in good health. The CDR3 runs from the conserved cysteine through the conserved F or W.

v_call: TRBV15; cdr3_aa: CATSRDRRGWGEGSTEAFF
v_call: TRBV6-1; cdr3_aa: CASSEGTGPFYEQYF
v_call: TRBV25-1; cdr3_aa: CASSAGQVQTAEAFF
v_call: TRBV7-2; cdr3_aa: CASSGRGFEQYF
v_call: TRBV27; cdr3_aa: CASRHGTLQREPLHF
v_call: TRBV5-4; cdr3_aa: CASSSTLTGQETQYF
v_call: TRBV6-1; cdr3_aa: CASSPRLGVDTQYF
v_call: TRBV5-4; cdr3_aa: CASSPRSGGANEQFF
v_call: TRBV5-1; cdr3_aa: CASSLTSGGTYYEQYF
v_call: TRBV5-1; cdr3_aa: CASSSSGGNRDTQYF
v_call: TRBV6-1; cdr3_aa: CASNQTGLDTEAFF
v_call: TRBV5-1; cdr3_aa: CASGTSGSNEQFF
v_call: TRBV7-2; cdr3_aa: CASSSDRGRNSPLHF
v_call: TRBV7-2; cdr3_aa: CASSSPAFGGEKLFF
v_call: TRBV6-5; cdr3_aa: CASSVQGNYGYTF
v_call: TRBV15; cdr3_aa: CATSRDMTGGHYGYTF
v_call: TRBV2; cdr3_aa: CASNGGGRKNTIYF
v_call: TRBV29-1; cdr3_aa: CSVVRDRPDLGQYF
v_call: TRBV5-1; cdr3_aa: CASSLTPDRGNTIYF
v_call: TRBV11-2; cdr3_aa: CASSGGGTKNSPLHF
v_call: TRBV5-1; cdr3_aa: CASSLGDGILPRTDTQYF
v_call: TRBV28; cdr3_aa: CASSTAGNRGLDQPQHF
v_call: TRBV5-1; cdr3_aa: CASRLTGLSGNTIYF
v_call: TRBV19; cdr3_aa: CASSMGSRTSSYNSPLHF
v_call: TRBV18; cdr3_aa: CASSPPQGRETQYF
v_call: TRBV5-1; cdr3_aa: CASSLDLFGYGYTF
v_call: TRBV12-2; cdr3_aa: CASRLASDSWTGWTTGELFF
v_call: TRBV5-4; cdr3_aa: CASSLTLANTGELFF
v_call: TRBV28; cdr3_aa: CAAGGAGTGELFF
v_call: TRBV11-2; cdr3_aa: CASREGPRDGYTF
v_call: TRBV2; cdr3_aa: CASSESGGGAGDTQYF
v_call: TRBV27; cdr3_aa: CASMDLGINEKLFF
v_call: TRBV5-1; cdr3_aa: CASSPGQGIDTQYF
v_call: TRBV7-9; cdr3_aa: CVAQGETGELFF
v_call: TRBV19; cdr3_aa: CASSIATGDGNTEAFF
v_call: TRBV5-4; cdr3_aa: CASSPGSSSGNTIYF
v_call: TRBV2; cdr3_aa: CASNPSTGGGNTIYF
v_call: TRBV9; cdr3_aa: CASSVEGRATDTQYF
v_call: TRBV28; cdr3_aa: CASWSLPNEQFF
v_call: TRBV6-5; cdr3_aa: CASSLAGGPYEQYF
v_call: TRBV6-5; cdr3_aa: CASSAGTGATQPQHF
v_call: TRBV6-1; cdr3_aa: CASSKDKAYEQYF
v_call: TRBV7-3; cdr3_aa: CASSSAGVSDTQYF
v_call: TRBV6-5; cdr3_aa: CAIRGTGIGYTF
v_call: TRBV7-2; cdr3_aa: CASSLLGTSLNGELFF
v_call: TRBV20-1; cdr3_aa: CSARLGTQYF
v_call: TRBV5-1; cdr3_aa: CASSLEPSSYEQYF
v_call: TRBV30; cdr3_aa: CAWSVRGSGRETQYF
v_call: TRBV10-3; cdr3_aa: CANSRDRGPYEQYF
v_call: TRBV27; cdr3_aa: CASRRDYNSPLHF
v_call: TRBV19; cdr3_aa: CASSIGTGLNTEAFF
v_call: TRBV6-5; cdr3_aa: CASSYSTPTGNTIYF
v_call: TRBV16; cdr3_aa: CASSQSGSNQPQHF
v_call: TRBV30; cdr3_aa: CAWGLARPYEQYF
v_call: TRBV28; cdr3_aa: CASSFTRYYEQYF
v_call: TRBV19; cdr3_aa: CASRLIVLAGDSNQPQHF
v_call: TRBV12-5; cdr3_aa: CASALYNEQFF